This TCR beta chain came from a study of cytotoxic CD8 clonotypes in ibrutinib-treated CLL. In the study overall: Median treatment time before response sampling was approximately 11 months, range 6 to 36. Sequenced samples delivered averages of 255,043 productive templates and roughly 100,000 productive rearrangements. General study findings and limits: Increased clonality at ibrutinib response gave way to a return toward baseline at progression.

On this clone itself: Its specificity is unknown.

Generated by immunoSEQ multiplex PCR, the TCRdb table keeps only in-frame clones and is missing some. The sample carries roughly 250,000 clones, 70% recorded once. The ends lost 8 bases at V and 5 bases at J; junction bases unmatched: 15. Germline V lookup: CDR1 MNHEY, CDR2 SMNVEV (reference sequence). CDR3 length equals 16 residues. The chain joins TRBV27 to TRBJ2-1; 7 nucleotides agree with TRBD2. The sample was PBMCs, taken after 24 months of ibrutinib treatment. The TCR was taken from a human donor with chronic lymphocytic leukemia. The CDR3 sequence is CASRWDGLAANNEQFF. CDR3 sequence (DNA): TGTGCCAGCCGCTGGGACGGTCTAGCGGCCAACAATGAGCAGTTCTTC.